The present T cell receptor (beta chain) was sequenced within a study of OX40 agonist ivuxolimab in advanced cancers. Overall study: The drug used for patients, ivuxolimab, was an agonistic anti-OX40 (CD134) antibody. Study-wide points: Normalized T-cell clonal expansion was also low in some nonresponders. The study found that CD8+ T cells averaged more expanded clones than CD4+.

Here immunoSEQ multiplex PCR was the method, and the copy in TCRdb shows in-frame clones only, minus some. The sample lists 40,000 or so clones, roughly 89% occurring once. The CDR3 contains 14 residues. V lost 0 bases to trimming and J lost 4 bases, with 7 bases between them. In germline, CDR1 is SQVTM, CDR2 ANQGSEA. This clone occurred once. Its antigen remains unidentified. The J gene is TRBJ2-6, the V gene TRBV29-1; D is unclear. This sequence was found in an adult with an advanced solid tumor such as melanoma, head and neck, liver or kidney cancer. Sequenced here: CD4+ or CD8+ T cells sorted from blood, sampled in a trial of the OX40 agonist ivuxolimab. The CDR3 spells CSVEDSLGANVLTF. CDR3 nucleotides: TGCAGCGTTGAAGACAGCCTAGGGGCCAACGTCCTGACTTTC. The full variable domain, its missing parts supplied by reference TRBV29-1 and TRBJ2-6, is SAVISQKPSRDICQRGTSLTIQCQVDSQVTMMFWYRQQPGQSLTLIATANQGSEATYESGFVIDKFPISRPNLTFSTLTVSNMSPEDSSIYLCSVEDSLGANVLTFGAGSRLTVL.